This entry lists 14 T cell receptor beta chains sequenced from one sample in a study of T cell responses to AZD1222 COVID-19 vaccine. Profiled with immunoSEQ multiplex PCR; TCRdb holds only in-frame clones, not every one. This table holds about 140,000 clones, around 90% found once. The sample was peripheral blood, taken on day 0 of AZD1222 vaccination. The receptors were gathered from an adult in good health.

The chain recombines TRBV30 with TRBJ1-2; D is possibly TRBD1 (5 bases). The CDR3 sequence is 13 residues long. The germline V gene encodes CDR1 GTSNPN and CDR2 SVGIG (reference sequence). Trimming took off 0 bases at V and 7 bases at J, with 12 bases between the two ends. The CDR3 region is CAWSVRIGGGYTF. The CDR3 DNA reads TGTGCCTGGAGTGTAAGGATCGGGGGTGGCTACACCTTC.

This chain joins TRBV27 and TRBJ2-3; perhaps TRBD2 as D (6 bases). The germline V and J ends were trimmed by 6 bases and 11 bases, with 21 bases remaining between them. Germline CDR1 is MNHEY and CDR2 is SMNVEV (reference sequence). The CDR3 has 14 residues. This CDR3 is CASSTSGTLDGQYF. The CDR3, as DNA: TGTGCCAGCAGCACCTCAGGGACTCTGGATGGGCAGTATTTT.

J is TRBJ2-3 and V is TRBV7-9; 7 nucleotides agree with TRBD2. This CDR3 is 16 amino acids long. V gave up 1 base and J gave up 7 bases; unmatched junction bases: 11. The germline gives CDR1 SEHNR, CDR2 FQNEAQ (reference sequence). CDR3 in amino acids: CASSLELVLAAHTQYF. In DNA, the CDR3 is TGTGCCAGCAGCTTAGAATTGGTTCTAGCGGCGCATACGCAGTATTTT.

The V call is TRBV28, the J call TRBJ2-1, with 8 bases identical to TRBD2. Germline V gene lookup returns CDR1 MDHEN and CDR2 SYDVKM. With 3 bases clipped from V and 12 bases from J, the junction kept 4 bases outside the gene matches. The CDR3 is 12 amino acids. The CDR3 DNA reads as TGTGCCAGCAGTTTTCGGGAGGGTGTGCAGTTCTTC. This translates into CASSFREGVQFF.

On this clone: Different DNA sequences within this sample yield the same CDR3. This chain uses TRBV9 with TRBJ1-2; D ambiguous. The V gene lost 3 bases and the J gene lost 5 bases, with 2 bases spanning the gap. This CDR3 is 10 amino acids long. Germline values: CDR1 SGDLS, CDR2 YYNGEE. The CDR3, as DNA: TGTGCCAGCAGCGGGTATGGCTACACCTTC. Translation: CASSGYGYTF. Based on the CDR3 plus reference TRBV9 and TRBJ1-2, the full variable domain is DSGVTQTPKHLITATGQRVTLRCSPRSGDLSVYWYQQSLDQGLQFLIQYYNGEERAKGNILERFSAQQFPDLHSELNLSSLELGDSALYFCASSGYGYTFGSGTRLTVV.

The rearrangement uses TRBV5-1 and TRBJ1-2; no reliable D call. CDR3 length: 13 residues. V lost 0 bases to trimming and J lost 2 bases, with 5 bases between them. Germline assignment: CDR1 SGHRS and CDR2 YFSETQ. The CDR3 reads CASSLAQNYGYTF. The CDR3, as DNA: TGCGCCAGCAGCTTGGCTCAGAACTATGGCTACACCTTC. Full variable domain (outside the CDR3, taken from reference TRBV5-1 and TRBJ1-2): KAGVTQTPRYLIKTRGQQVTLSCSPISGHRSVSWYQQTPGQGLQFLFEYFSETQRNKGNFPGRFSGRQFSNSRSEMNVSTLELGDSALYLCASSLAQNYGYTFGSGTRLTVV.

This chain uses TRBV7-2 with TRBJ2-7; either TRBD1 or TRBD2 may supply D (5 bases each). The V and J ends lost 4 bases and 2 bases respectively, with 12 bases between them. The CDR3 is 14 residues long. Germline lookup yields CDR1 SGHTA and CDR2 FQGNSA. The CDR3 bases are TGTGCCAGCAGCTCCCACCAGGGACCCTACGAGCAGTACTTC. Protein: CASSSHQGPYEQYF.

The rearrangement joins TRBV27 to TRBJ2-7; no clear D. This CDR3 has 14 residues. Trimming cost V 3 bases and J 0 bases, with 9 bases left between them. The V gene's germline CDR1 is MNHEY and CDR2 SMNVEV (reference sequence). In DNA form, the CDR3 reads TGTGCCAGCAGTTTGTCGGGCTCCTCCTACGAGCAGTACTTC. Translating gives CASSLSGSSYEQYF.

This chain uses TRBV4-3 with TRBJ1-2; TRBD1 is a possible D gene (6 bases). From germline, CDR1 is LGHNA and CDR2 YSLEER. CDR3 length equals 16 residues. Trimming pared 3 bases from V and 5 bases from J, leaving 19 bases between. The chain's CDR3 is CASSQFGAQGRYGYTF. The DNA for the CDR3 is TGCGCCAGCAGCCAGTTTGGGGCACAGGGCCGGTATGGCTACACCTTC.

The chain couples TRBV2 to TRBJ2-3; D is unclear. The CDR3 is 12 amino acids. The V and J ends lost 3 bases and 9 bases respectively, with 10 bases between them. From germline, CDR1 is SNHLY and CDR2 FYNNEI. The CDR3 bases are TGTGCCAGCAGTGATGGGGTTCTAACGCAGTATTTT. The encoded protein is CASSDGVLTQYF.

The V gene is TRBV16, the J gene TRBJ1-5; TRBD1 matches 7 bases. CDR3 length: 14 residues. Germline assignment: CDR1 KGHSY and CDR2 FQNENV. V was pared by 1 base and J by 8 bases, with 5 bases of the junction left unmatched. The CDR3 DNA follows: TGTGCCAGCAGCCAATGGCAGGGGGGCAAGCCCCAGCATTTT. Translating it yields CASSQWQGGKPQHF.

The V call is TRBV4-2, the J call TRBJ2-4; D is perhaps TRBD1 or TRBD2 (5 bases each). Trimming removed 0 bases at V and 15 bases at J, with 24 bases between. This CDR3 has 16 amino acids. CDR1 is LGHNA, CDR2 YNFKEQ, per germline. The CDR3, as DNA: TGTGCCAGCAGCCAAGATATTCTATCAACCGGGACCCCTTTGTACTTC. This gives the protein CASSQDILSTGTPLYF.

CDR3 DNA sequence: TGTGCCAGCAGCTTAGATTGGGGGACAGGGGGATTAAATGAAAAACTGTTTTTT. Its translation is CASSLDWGTGGLNEKLFF. The chain joins TRBV11-2 to TRBJ1-4, with 11 positions matching TRBD1. The V gene's germline CDR1 is SGHAT and CDR2 FQNNGV. The length of the CDR3 is 18 residues. Losses at the gene ends were 0 bases for V and 5 bases for J; bases not matched to a gene: 8.

V usage is TRBV7-2 and J usage is TRBJ1-3; a possible D gene is TRBD1 (5 bases). CDR1 is SGHTA, CDR2 FQGNSA, per germline. This CDR3 contains 16 residues. V lost 4 bases and J lost 0, with 13 bases in between. CDR3 amino acids: CASSSEGTPSGNTIYF. DNA for the CDR3: TGTGCCAGCAGCTCCGAGGGGACCCCCTCTGGAAACACCATATATTTT.